Each of the 5 T cell receptor beta chains below was sequenced from the same sample in a study of low-dose radiotherapy and immunotherapy resistance in tumors. The time point denotes: before trial treatment. TCR amplification ran 20 PCR cycles using constant-region and V-primer adapter primers. TCRdb recomputed calls from the reads with MiXCR, one row per CDR3 protein. The sample has about 50,000 distinct CDR3 sequences; about 10% are singletons. The sequences come from PBMCs, collected before treatment. The receptors come from a female donor with ovarian cancer.

Only a few counts were recorded for this clonotype. The J gene is TRBJ1-1, the V gene TRBV27, with D tentatively TRBD1 (6 bases). Germline V gene sequence: CDR1 MNHEY, CDR2 SMNVEV (reference sequence). Trimming shortened V by 9 bases and J by 1 base, and 12 bases separated the two germline ends. This CDR3 is built from 13 residues. The chain's CDR3 is CARYRVTNTEAFF. In DNA, the CDR3 is TGTGCCAGATACAGGGTAACGAACACTGAAGCTTTCTTT.

This clonotype was detected many times. The chain links TRBV29-1 to TRBJ2-1; D possibly corresponds to TRBD1 (5 bases). The V gene's germline CDR1 is SQVTM and CDR2 ANQGSEA. The V end was cut by 6 bases, the J end by 4 bases, with 10 bases between. CDR3 length: 12 amino acids. The CDR3, as DNA: TGCAGCGTAGATCGACAGTACAATGAGCAGTTCTTC. It translates to CSVDRQYNEQFF.

This chain links TRBV2 with TRBJ2-3; D is unresolved. Germline V gene lookup returns CDR1 SNHLY and CDR2 FYNNEI. Trimming took 6 bases from V and 3 from J, leaving 4 bases between them. CDR3 length equals 11 residues. The CDR3 here is CASSKTDTQYF. The CDR3 DNA reads TGTGCCAGCAGCAAGACAGATACGCAGTATTTT.

This clonotype was found a few times. A far larger clone is only one base removed, so a read error is likely. The chain couples TRBV24-1 to TRBJ1-1; maybe TRBD1 (5 bases). CDR1 KGHDR and CDR2 SFDVKD come from the germline V gene. The CDR3 spans 13 residues. Trimming shortened V by 4 bases and J by 6 bases, and 11 bases separated the two germline ends. The CDR3 bases are TGTGCCACCAGTGAGTCTGGGGGAGCTGAAGCTTTCTTT. Its translation is CATSESGGAEAFF.

In this sample, this clonotype turned up many times. The genes are TRBV12-3 or TRBV12-4 and TRBJ2-2; D gene ambiguous. This CDR3 has 15 residues. The V and J ends lost 3 bases and 5 bases respectively, with 13 bases between them. The CDR3 region is CASSFISMGTGELFF. The DNA of the CDR3 is TGTGCCAGCAGTTTCATTTCCATGGGTACCGGGGAGCTGTTTTTT.